Presented here are 30 T cell receptor beta chains from one specimen sequenced in a study of early T cells in non-severe SARS-CoV-2 infection. TCRdb itself ran the 5' RACE reads through MiXCR, one entry per CDR3 protein. This table holds approximately 42,000 distinct CDR3 sequences, approximately 6.9% found once. Sequencing input: whole blood. The receptors originated from an adult who was a healthcare worker with PCR-confirmed SARS-CoV-2 infection or an uninfected control (not recorded which).

This chain joins TRBV5-4 and TRBJ2-7, with 7 bases that match TRBD2. The CDR3 consists of 13 residues. J gave up 6 bases and V 2 bases, and 5 bases lay outside the gene matches. CDR1 is SGHNT, CDR2 YYREEE, per germline (reference sequence). The DNA for the CDR3 is TGTGCCAGCAGCTTACCGGGGGGTGGCGAGCAGTACTTC. The encoded protein is CASSLPGGGEQYF.

In this sample, this clonotype turned up a few times. The V gene is TRBV19, the J gene TRBJ2-3; TRBD2 agrees at 8 bases. CDR3 length: 16 residues. Germline loops: CDR1 LNHDA, CDR2 SQIVND (reference sequence). V gave up 3 bases and J gave up 6 bases; unmatched junction bases: 11. CDR3 in DNA: TGTGCCAGTAGTATTACTAGCGGAGTCCGGTTGGATACGCAGTATTTT. It yields the protein CASSITSGVRLDTQYF.

The chain is built from TRBV7-9 and TRBJ2-7; D perhaps matches TRBD2 (5 bases). The CDR3 covers 15 residues. The germline gives CDR1 SEHNR, CDR2 FQNEAQ (reference sequence). V shed 4 bases and J shed 7 bases, with 20 bases lying between them. For the CDR3, the DNA is TGTGCCAGCAGCTCCACGGGTCCCCGGGGAGTGGAGCAGTACTTC. The encoded protein is CASSSTGPRGVEQYF.

This clonotype was recorded at least ten times. The chain has TRBV19 and TRBJ2-1; 11 nucleotides line up with TRBD2. This CDR3 comprises 15 residues. V was clipped by 5 bases and J by 3 bases; unmatched bases: 3. CDR1 and CDR2 from the germline V gene are LNHDA and SQIVND (reference sequence). As DNA, the CDR3 is TGTGCCAGTAGTTTCCTAGCGGGGGGCTACAATGAGCAGTTCTTC. Amino acid sequence: CASSFLAGGYNEQFF.

This clonotype was detected ten times or more. This chain joins TRBV4-3 and TRBJ1-1, with D maybe TRBD1 (5 bases). The CDR3 has 15 amino acids. V gave up 3 bases and J gave up 1 base, with 12 bases separating them. Germline loops: CDR1 LGHNA, CDR2 YSLEER. CDR3 loop: CASSHPDSPNTEAFF. Written as DNA, the CDR3 is TGCGCCAGCAGCCACCCAGACAGCCCGAACACTGAAGCTTTCTTT.

The CDR3 nucleotides are TGTGCTAGTGGTTTGGCCAGGGGAGGGACAGGGGTTTTGAACACTGAAGCTTTCTTT. Its translation is CASGLARGGTGVLNTEAFF. This chain connects TRBV12-5 to TRBJ1-1, with TRBD1 matching 10 bases. Per the germline V gene, CDR1 is LGHNT and CDR2 is FRNRAP. The V gene end was trimmed by 1 base and the J gene end by 0 bases; junction bases not matched to a gene: 11. This CDR3 contains 19 residues.

This clonotype was counted only a few times. The chain links TRBV20-1 to TRBJ2-3; 11 nucleotides match TRBD2. CDR1 is DFQATT and CDR2 is SNEGSKA in the germline V gene (reference sequence). The J segment lost 3 bases and the V segment lost 3 bases, leaving 17 bases of the junction unmatched. The CDR3 contains 19 residues. The CDR3 region has the DNA TGCAGTGCTAGTCTCCCCCCCCTGACTAGCGGGGAGATAACAGATACGCAGTATTTT. This translates into CSASLPPLTSGEITDTQYF.

The chain is built from TRBV7-2 and TRBJ2-4; possibly TRBD2 for D (6 bases). The germline gives CDR1 SGHTA, CDR2 FQGNSA. Trimming cost V 5 bases and J 15 bases, with 14 bases left between them. CDR3 length: 11 residues. The CDR3 spells CASSLRLVWYF. CDR3 bases: TGTGCCAGCAGCCTTAGACTAGTGTGGTACTTC.

This clonotype was counted at least ten times. This sequence joins TRBV4-2 and TRBJ1-6; D is ambiguous. V was clipped by 4 bases and J by 6 bases, with 4 bases between them. Germline-derived CDR1 and CDR2 are LGHNA and YNFKEQ. There are 12 residues in the CDR3. CDR3 residues: CASSLTNSPLHF. CDR3 nucleotides: TGTGCCAGCAGCCTCACTAATTCACCCCTCCACTTT.

This clonotype was detected only a few times. CDR3 loop: CSARDLGGGDGEKLFF. The CDR3 DNA is TGCAGTGCTAGAGATCTGGGTGGGGGCGACGGTGAAAAACTGTTTTTT. This chain links TRBV20-1 with TRBJ1-4, with a tentative D call TRBD1 (6 bases). The germline CDR1 and CDR2 sequences are DFQATT and SNEGSKA (reference sequence). V was clipped by 0 bases and J by 7 bases, with 18 bases between them. This CDR3 contains 16 residues.

This clonotype was recorded at least ten times. V is TRBV10-3 and J is TRBJ2-5, with 11 bases lining up with TRBD2. The CDR3 contains 17 residues. In germline, CDR1 is ENHRY, CDR2 SYGVKD. V was clipped by 6 bases and J by 4 bases; unmatched bases: 13. This chain's CDR3 is CAIRPTGVAGGAETQYF. The CDR3 bases are TGTGCCATCAGGCCGACTGGGGTAGCGGGGGGGGCAGAGACCCAGTACTTC.

V usage is TRBV2 and J usage is TRBJ1-5; 7 positions match TRBD1. Losses at the gene ends were 6 bases for V and 3 bases for J; bases not matched to a gene: 2. The CDR3 loop spans 13 amino acids. Germline V CDR1 and CDR2: SNHLY, FYNNEI. Here the CDR3 DNA reads TGTGCCAGCAGGGGGACAGACAATCAGCCCCAGCATTTT. Protein product: CASRGTDNQPQHF.

This clonotype came up many times. DNA for the CDR3: TGTGCCAGCAGTGTACCGGGACCCGGCACTGAAGCTTTCTTT. Protein product: CASSVPGPGTEAFF. The chain couples TRBV6-1 to TRBJ1-1, with D possibly being TRBD1 (5 bases). Trimming stripped 4 bases from V and 4 bases from J, with 13 bases between. CDR3 length equals 14 residues. Germline loops: CDR1 MNHNS, CDR2 SASEGT.

This clonotype appeared a few times. V usage is TRBV7-6 and J usage is TRBJ2-7; D is unclear. The CDR3 runs to 12 residues. The germline V gene encodes CDR1 SGHVS and CDR2 FNYEAQ. Trimming stripped 0 bases from V and 4 bases from J, with 4 bases between. This chain's CDR3 is CASSLAPYEQYF. The CDR3 DNA follows: TGTGCCAGCAGCTTAGCCCCTTACGAGCAGTACTTC. Together with reference TRBV7-6 and TRBJ2-7, the CDR3 gives the full variable domain: GAGVSQSPRYKVTKRGQDVALRCDPISGHVSLYWYRQALGQGPEFLTYFNYEAQQDKSGLPNDRFSAERPEGSISTLTIQRTEQRDSAMYRCASSLAPYEQYFGPGTRLTVT.

The V call is TRBV9, the J call TRBJ2-3; D not certain. Germline V gene sequence: CDR1 SGDLS, CDR2 YYNGEE. Trimming stripped 0 bases from V and 3 bases from J, with 8 bases between. The CDR3 extends over 14 amino acids. CDR3 residues: CASSVGGRTDTQYF. The CDR3 DNA follows: TGTGCCAGCAGCGTAGGTGGGCGGACAGATACGCAGTATTTT. Complete variable domain (other parts from reference TRBV9 and TRBJ2-3): DSGVTQTPKHLITATGQRVTLRCSPRSGDLSVYWYQQSLDQGLQFLIQYYNGEERAKGNILERFSAQQFPDLHSELNLSSLELGDSALYFCASSVGGRTDTQYFGPGTRLTVL.

The chain uses TRBV12-2 and TRBJ2-5. TRBV12-2 is listed as a pseudogene. This CDR3 is 11 amino acids long. CDR3 region: CASRLQETQYF. The CDR3, as DNA: TGTGCAAGTCGCCTACAAGAGACCCAGTACTTC.

Only a few counts were recorded for this clonotype. Here the CDR3 reads CASSLGTGGGTGELFF. Written as DNA, the CDR3 is TGTGCCAGCAGCCTGGGGACAGGGGGCGGAACCGGGGAGCTGTTTTTT. This chain connects TRBV12-3 or TRBV12-4 to TRBJ2-2; 12 nucleotides align to TRBD1. Unmatched junction bases numbered 7, after V lost 6 bases and J lost 5 bases. CDR3 length equals 16 residues.

Details on this clonotype: A much larger clone lies one base from this, so it may be a read error. J is TRBJ2-6 and V is TRBV6-2 or TRBV6-3, with D unresolved. The CDR3 consists of 14 residues. Germline CDR1 reads MNHEY; CDR2 reads SVGEGT. V lost 8 bases to trimming and J lost 0 bases, with 8 bases between them. CDR3 sequence: CASAQDSGANVLTF. In nucleotides, the CDR3 is TGTGCCAGCGCCCAGGACTCTGGGGCCAACGTCCTGACTTTC.

This clonotype was detected a few times. V and J are TRBV21-1 and TRBJ2-7. TRBV21-1 is listed as a pseudogene. The CDR3 covers 15 residues. DNA of the CDR3: TGTGCCAGCAGCAAGGGTCATATCGGGTCCTACGAGCAGTACTTC. Translated, it gives CASSKGHIGSYEQYF.

This clonotype appeared many times. The chain recombines TRBV7-9 with TRBJ1-2; 10 bases agree with TRBD1. The V and J ends lost 10 bases and 1 base, in that order; junction bases with no gene match: 3. The CDR3 sequence is 13 residues long. CDR1 is SEHNR and CDR2 is FQNEAQ in the germline V gene (reference sequence). CDR3 in DNA: TGTGCCACCGGACAGGGGGATAACTATGGCTACACCTTC. This codes for CATGQGDNYGYTF.

This clonotype was recorded at least ten times. V usage is TRBV20-1 and J usage is TRBJ1-4; 9 bases are shared with TRBD1. CDR3 length: 13 residues. V shed 1 base, J shed 8 bases, and the junction held 2 bases outside the gene matches. The germline V gene has CDR1 DFQATT and CDR2 SNEGSKA (reference sequence). The CDR3 loop is CSARGGQGEKLFF. The CDR3, as DNA: TGCAGTGCTAGAGGGGGACAGGGAGAAAAACTGTTTTTT.

This clonotype was counted at least ten times. The chain carries TRBV4-1 and TRBJ1-5; TRBD1 agrees at 10 bases. J lost 5 bases, V lost 5 bases, and 9 bases had no gene match. There are 16 residues in the CDR3. Germline V gives CDR1 MGHRA, CDR2 YSYEKL. CDR3 in DNA: TGCGCCAGCAGCAAGCACCGGGACAGGGGCGATCAGCCCCAGCATTTT. Amino acids: CASSKHRDRGDQPQHF.

V usage is TRBV15 and J usage is TRBJ2-5, with D maybe TRBD1 (6 bases). CDR1 and CDR2 (germline): LNHNV, YYDKDF (reference sequence). Trimming left V 0 bases short and J 5 bases short, with 13 bases between. CDR3 length: 15 residues. The CDR3 DNA reads as TGTGCCACCAGCAGAGAGGGCGGACAGCTGGAGACCCAGTACTTC. This gives the protein CATSREGGQLETQYF.

V and J are TRBV20-1 and TRBJ2-7; 11 nucleotides agree with TRBD1. Germline loops: CDR1 DFQATT, CDR2 SNEGSKA (reference sequence). The trim removed 5 bases at V and 4 bases at J, leaving 7 bases unmatched. This CDR3 region has 14 residues. CDR3 amino acids: CSASRDRGLYEQYF. The DNA for the CDR3 is TGCAGTGCTTCCCGGGACAGGGGGTTATACGAGCAGTACTTC.

At least ten counts were recorded for this clonotype. The chain couples TRBV2 to TRBJ2-6; TRBD1 matches at 9 bases. Trimming cost V 6 bases and J 2 bases; bases outside gene matches: 11. Per germline, CDR1 SNHLY and CDR2 FYNNEI. The CDR3 is 18 residues long. Here the CDR3 DNA reads TGTGCCAGCAGATTCACAGGGGGCAGTCGCCCTGGGGCCAACGTCCTGACTTTC. Protein product: CASRFTGGSRPGANVLTF.

Only a few counts were recorded for this clonotype. The chain combines TRBV10-3 with TRBJ2-2; possible D gene TRBD1, 6 bases. The germline V and J ends were trimmed by 7 bases and 5 bases, with 8 bases remaining between them. Germline V gene data show CDR1 as ENHRY and CDR2 as SYGVKD. This CDR3 contains 12 residues. As DNA, the CDR3 is TGTGCCATCAAAGGGGGTACCGGGGAGCTGTTTTTT. Its translation: CAIKGGTGELFF.

This clonotype was recorded at least ten times. This sequence joins TRBV13 and TRBJ1-2; D remains ambiguous. CDR3 size: 13 residues. Looked up from germline, CDR1 is PRHDT and CDR2 is FYEKMQ (reference sequence). Trimming removed 5 bases from V and 5 bases from J, with 12 bases in between. CDR3 region: CASSPRWIYGYTF. CDR3 coding DNA: TGTGCCAGCAGCCCGCGGTGGATATATGGCTACACCTTC.

This clonotype was counted ten times or more. The chain is built from TRBV9 and TRBJ2-1; D is perhaps TRBD2 (5 bases). This CDR3 spans 14 amino acids. From germline, CDR1 is SGDLS and CDR2 YYNGEE. Trimming took off 4 bases at V and 3 bases at J, with 11 bases between the two ends. The CDR3 DNA sequence: TGTGCCAGCAGCTTCCGGGATAACTACAATGAGCAGTTCTTC. Translation gives CASSFRDNYNEQFF.

This clonotype was seen more than once but under ten times. CDR3 sequence: CASSPLATADTQYF. CDR3 DNA sequence: TGTGCCAGCAGCCCACTAGCGACCGCAGATACGCAGTATTTT. This sequence joins TRBV4-2 and TRBJ2-3, with 7 bases lining up with TRBD2. The trim removed 4 bases at V and 4 bases at J, leaving 5 bases unmatched. This CDR3 is built from 14 residues. Germline CDR1 is LGHNA and CDR2 is YNFKEQ.

A note on this clonotype: Sequence at one end of the junction differs from germline and may be a read error. The V and J genes are TRBV5-6 and TRBJ2-1; D ambiguous. Germline CDR1 SGHDT, CDR2 YYEEEE. The CDR3 has 16 residues. The CDR3 loop is CTSSPKGSSSYNEQFF. CDR3 DNA: TGTACCAGCAGCCCCAAGGGATCTAGCTCCTACAATGAGCAGTTCTTC.